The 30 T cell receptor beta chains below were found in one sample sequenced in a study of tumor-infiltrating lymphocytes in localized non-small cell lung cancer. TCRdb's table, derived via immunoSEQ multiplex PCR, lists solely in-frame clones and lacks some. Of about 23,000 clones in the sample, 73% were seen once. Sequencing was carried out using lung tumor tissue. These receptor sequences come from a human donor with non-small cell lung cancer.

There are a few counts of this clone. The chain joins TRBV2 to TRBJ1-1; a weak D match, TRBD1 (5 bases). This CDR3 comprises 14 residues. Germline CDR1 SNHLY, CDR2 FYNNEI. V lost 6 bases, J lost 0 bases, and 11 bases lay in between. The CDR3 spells CASRGDGLNTEAFF. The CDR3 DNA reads TGTGCCAGCAGGGGGGACGGATTGAACACTGAAGCTTTCTTT.

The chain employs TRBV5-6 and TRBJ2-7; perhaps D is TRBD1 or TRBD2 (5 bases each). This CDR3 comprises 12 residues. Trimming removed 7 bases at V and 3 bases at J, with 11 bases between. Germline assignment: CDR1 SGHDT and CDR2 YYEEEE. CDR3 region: CASESRGYEQYF. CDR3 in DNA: TGTGCCAGCGAGTCGAGGGGCTACGAGCAGTACTTC.

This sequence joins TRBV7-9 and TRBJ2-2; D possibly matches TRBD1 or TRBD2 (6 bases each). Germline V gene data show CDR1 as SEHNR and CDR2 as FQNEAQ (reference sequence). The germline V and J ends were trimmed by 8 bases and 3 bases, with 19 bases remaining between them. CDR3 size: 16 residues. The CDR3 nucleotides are TGTGCCAGCCCAACTCTCCCGGGGGCCGACACCGGGGAGCTGTTTTTT. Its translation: CASPTLPGADTGELFF.

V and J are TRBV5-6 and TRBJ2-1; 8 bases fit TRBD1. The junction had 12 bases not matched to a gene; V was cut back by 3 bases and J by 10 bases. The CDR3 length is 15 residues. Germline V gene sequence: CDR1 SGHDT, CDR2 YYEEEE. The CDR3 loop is CASSSRQGKAEEQFF. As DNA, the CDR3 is TGTGCCAGCAGCTCCCGACAGGGGAAGGCAGAAGAGCAGTTCTTC.

The CDR3 bases are TGCAGTGCTAGATTGAAGATTGAAGCTTTCTTT. This encodes CSARLKIEAFF. The rearrangement uses TRBV20-1 and TRBJ1-1; D is undetermined. The CDR3 contains 11 residues. The V gene's germline CDR1 is DFQATT and CDR2 SNEGSKA (reference sequence). Between the trimmed V and J ends, which lost 2 bases and 7 bases, there was a span of 8 bases.

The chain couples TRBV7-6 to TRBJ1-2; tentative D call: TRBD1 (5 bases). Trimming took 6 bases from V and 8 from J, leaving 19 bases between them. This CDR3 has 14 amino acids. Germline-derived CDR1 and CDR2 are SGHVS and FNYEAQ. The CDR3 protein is CASSAGVGEYGYTF. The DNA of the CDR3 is TGTGCCAGCAGTGCGGGTGTGGGGGAGTACGGCTACACCTTC.

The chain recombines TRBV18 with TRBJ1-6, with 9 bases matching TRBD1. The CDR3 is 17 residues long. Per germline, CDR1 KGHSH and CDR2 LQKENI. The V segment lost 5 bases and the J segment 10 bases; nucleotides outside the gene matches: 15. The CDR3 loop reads CASSVQSGTGPPSPLHF. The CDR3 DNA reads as TGTGCCAGCTCAGTCCAGTCTGGGACAGGGCCCCCCTCACCCCTCCACTTT.

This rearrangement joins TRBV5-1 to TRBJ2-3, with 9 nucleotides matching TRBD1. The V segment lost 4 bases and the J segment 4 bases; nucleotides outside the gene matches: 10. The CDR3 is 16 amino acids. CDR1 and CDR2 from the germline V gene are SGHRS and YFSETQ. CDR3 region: CASSPGQGKGADTQYF. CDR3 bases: TGCGCCAGCAGCCCGGGACAGGGCAAGGGGGCAGATACGCAGTATTTT.

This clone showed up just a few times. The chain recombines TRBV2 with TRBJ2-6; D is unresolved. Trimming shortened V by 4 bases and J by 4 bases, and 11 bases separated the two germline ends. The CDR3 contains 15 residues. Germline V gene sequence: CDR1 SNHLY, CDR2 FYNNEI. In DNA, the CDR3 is TGTGCCAGCAGTGTAGGCCCCGGAGGGGCCAACGTCCTGACTTTC. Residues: CASSVGPGGANVLTF. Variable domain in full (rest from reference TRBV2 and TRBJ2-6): EPEVTQTPSHQVTQMGQEVILRCVPISNHLYFYWYRQILGQKVEFLVSFYNNEISEKSEIFDDQFSVERPDGSNFTLKIRSTKLEDSAMYFCASSVGPGGANVLTFGAGSRLTVL.

As DNA, the CDR3 is TGTGCCAGTAGTTATGGGAACACTGAAGCTTTCTTT. Its protein is CASSYGNTEAFF. The genes are TRBV19 and TRBJ1-1, with no clear D. This CDR3 has 12 amino acids. The germline gives CDR1 LNHDA, CDR2 SQIVND (reference sequence). Trimming pared 5 bases from V and 1 base from J, leaving 5 bases between.

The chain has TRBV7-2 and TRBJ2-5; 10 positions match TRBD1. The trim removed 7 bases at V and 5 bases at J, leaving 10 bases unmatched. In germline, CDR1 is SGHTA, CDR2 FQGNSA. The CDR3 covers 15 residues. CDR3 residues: CASNMQTGGWETQYF. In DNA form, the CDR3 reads TGTGCCAGCAACATGCAGACAGGGGGCTGGGAGACCCAGTACTTC.

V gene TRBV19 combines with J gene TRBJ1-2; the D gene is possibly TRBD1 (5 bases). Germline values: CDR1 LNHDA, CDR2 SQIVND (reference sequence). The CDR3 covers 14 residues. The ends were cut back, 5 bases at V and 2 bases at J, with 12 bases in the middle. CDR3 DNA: TGTGCCAGTAGTGCCGGGACGGTGAACTATGGCTACACCTTC. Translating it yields CASSAGTVNYGYTF.

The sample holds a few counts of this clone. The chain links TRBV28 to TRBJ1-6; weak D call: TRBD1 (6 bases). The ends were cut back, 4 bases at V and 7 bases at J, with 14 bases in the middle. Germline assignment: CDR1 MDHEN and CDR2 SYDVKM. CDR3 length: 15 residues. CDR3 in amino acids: CASSSAQGNNSPLHF. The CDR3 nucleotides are TGTGCCAGCAGTTCAGCGCAGGGGAACAATTCACCCCTCCACTTT.

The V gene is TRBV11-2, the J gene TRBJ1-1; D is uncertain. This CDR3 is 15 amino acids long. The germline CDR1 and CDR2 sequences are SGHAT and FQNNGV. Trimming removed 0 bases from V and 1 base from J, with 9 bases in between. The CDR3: CASSLDPGRNTEAFF. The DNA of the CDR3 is TGTGCCAGCAGCTTAGATCCCGGTAGGAACACTGAAGCTTTCTTT.

The CDR3: CASSDWGSSYEQYF. The CDR3 region has the DNA TGTGCCAGCAGTGATTGGGGGAGCTCCTACGAGCAGTACTTC. The V gene is TRBV6-1, the J gene TRBJ2-7; tentatively, D is TRBD1 or TRBD2 (5 bases each). The CDR3 length is 14 residues. Trimming cost V 3 bases and J 0 bases, with 9 bases left between them. Germline V lookup: CDR1 MNHNS, CDR2 SASEGT.

CDR3 coding DNA: TGTGCTAGTGGTTTGGTTAATATGAACACTGAAGCTTTCTTT. Its translation is CASGLVNMNTEAFF. The chain joins TRBV12-5 to TRBJ1-1; no clear D gene. CDR1 is LGHNT and CDR2 is FRNRAP in the germline V gene. V gave up 0 bases and J gave up 0 bases, with 5 bases separating them. The CDR3 covers 14 residues.

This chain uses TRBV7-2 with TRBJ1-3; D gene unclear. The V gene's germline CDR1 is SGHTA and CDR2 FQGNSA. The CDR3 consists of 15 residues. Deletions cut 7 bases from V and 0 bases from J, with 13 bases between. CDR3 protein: CASTIGTTSGNTIYF. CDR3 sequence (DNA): TGTGCCAGCACAATAGGCACCACCTCTGGAAACACCATATATTTT.

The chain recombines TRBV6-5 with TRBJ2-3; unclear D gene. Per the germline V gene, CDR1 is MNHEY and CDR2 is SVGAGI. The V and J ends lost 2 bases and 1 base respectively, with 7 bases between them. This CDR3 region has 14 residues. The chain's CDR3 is CASSYGLGTDTQYF. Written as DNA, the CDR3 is TGTGCCAGCAGTTACGGTCTGGGCACAGATACGCAGTATTTT.

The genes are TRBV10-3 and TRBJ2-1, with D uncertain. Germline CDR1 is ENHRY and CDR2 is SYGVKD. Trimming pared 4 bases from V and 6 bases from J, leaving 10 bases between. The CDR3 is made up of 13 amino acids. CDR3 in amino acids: CAISGGQPNEQFF. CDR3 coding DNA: TGTGCCATCAGTGGAGGTCAGCCCAATGAGCAGTTCTTC.

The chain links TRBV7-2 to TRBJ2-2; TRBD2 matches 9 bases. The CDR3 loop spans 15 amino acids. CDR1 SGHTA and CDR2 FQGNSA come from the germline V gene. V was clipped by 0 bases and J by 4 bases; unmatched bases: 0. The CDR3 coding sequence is TGTGCCAGCAGCTTAGCTAGCGGGGGCACCGGGGAGCTGTTTTTT. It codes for CASSLASGGTGELFF. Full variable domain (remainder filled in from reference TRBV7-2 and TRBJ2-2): GAGVSQSPSNKVTEKGKDVELRCDPISGHTALYWYRQSLGQGLEFLIYFQGNSAPDKSGLPSDRFSAERTGGSVSTLTIQRTQQEDSAVYLCASSLASGGTGELFFGEGSRLTVL.

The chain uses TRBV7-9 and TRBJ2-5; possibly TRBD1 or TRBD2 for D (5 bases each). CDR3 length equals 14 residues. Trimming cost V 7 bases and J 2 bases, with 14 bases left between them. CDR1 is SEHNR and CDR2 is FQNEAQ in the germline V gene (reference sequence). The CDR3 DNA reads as TGTGCCAGCACCCCTGGGACGGAACAAGAGACCCAGTACTTC. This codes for CASTPGTEQETQYF.

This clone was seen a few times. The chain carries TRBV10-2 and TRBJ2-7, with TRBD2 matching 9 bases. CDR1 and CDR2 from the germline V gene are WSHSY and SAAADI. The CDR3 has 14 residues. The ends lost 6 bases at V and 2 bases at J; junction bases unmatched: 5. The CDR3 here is CASRKASGTYEQYF. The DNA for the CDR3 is TGCGCCAGCAGGAAGGCTAGCGGGACCTACGAGCAGTACTTC.

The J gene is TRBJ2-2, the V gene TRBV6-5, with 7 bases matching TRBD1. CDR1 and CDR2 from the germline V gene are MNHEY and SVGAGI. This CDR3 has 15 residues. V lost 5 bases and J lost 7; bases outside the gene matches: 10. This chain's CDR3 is CASSRPPRQGGELFF. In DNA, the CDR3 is TGTGCCAGCAGTCGCCCTCCTCGACAGGGCGGGGAGCTGTTTTTT.

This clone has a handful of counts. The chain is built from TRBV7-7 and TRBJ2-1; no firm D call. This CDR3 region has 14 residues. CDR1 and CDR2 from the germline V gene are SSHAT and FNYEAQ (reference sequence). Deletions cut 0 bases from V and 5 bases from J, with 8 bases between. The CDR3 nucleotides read TGTGCCAGCAGCTTAGCCTACCAGAACAATGAGCAGTTCTTC. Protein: CASSLAYQNNEQFF.

CDR3 protein: CASSRTGVSNQPQHF. The CDR3 region has the DNA TGTGCCAGCAGTCGGACAGGGGTCAGCAATCAGCCCCAGCATTTT. The chain combines TRBV2 with TRBJ1-5, with 9 bases that match TRBD1. J lost 1 base, V lost 5 bases, and 3 bases had no gene match. CDR1 is SNHLY and CDR2 is FYNNEI in the germline V gene. The CDR3 sequence is 15 residues long.

The CDR3 spells CASSSQGRNTEAFF. CDR3 sequence (DNA): TGTGCCAGCAGCTCCCAGGGGAGGAACACTGAAGCTTTCTTT. The chain uses TRBV7-9 and TRBJ1-1; possibly TRBD1 for D (6 bases). V lost 4 bases and J lost 1, with 10 bases in between. This CDR3 contains 14 residues. CDR1 is SEHNR and CDR2 is FQNEAQ in the germline V gene (reference sequence).

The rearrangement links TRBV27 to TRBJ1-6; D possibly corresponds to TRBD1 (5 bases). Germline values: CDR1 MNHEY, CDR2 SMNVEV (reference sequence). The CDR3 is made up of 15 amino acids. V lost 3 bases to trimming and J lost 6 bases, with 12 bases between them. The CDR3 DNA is TGTGCCAGCAGTTTTATGCAGGGTCCTAATTCACCCCTCCACTTT. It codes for CASSFMQGPNSPLHF.

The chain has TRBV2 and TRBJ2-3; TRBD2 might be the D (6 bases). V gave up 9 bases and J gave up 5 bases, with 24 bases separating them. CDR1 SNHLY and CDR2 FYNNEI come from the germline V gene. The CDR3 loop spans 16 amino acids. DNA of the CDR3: TGTGCCAGTCTAAATCCGGGGGAAGGGAAAGGAGATACGCAGTATTTT. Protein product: CASLNPGEGKGDTQYF.

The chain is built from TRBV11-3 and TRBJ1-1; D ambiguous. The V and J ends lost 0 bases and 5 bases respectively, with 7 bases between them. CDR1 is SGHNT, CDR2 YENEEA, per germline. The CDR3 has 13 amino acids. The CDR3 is CASSLDTGTEAFF. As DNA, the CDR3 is TGTGCCAGCAGCTTAGATACTGGGACTGAAGCTTTCTTT.

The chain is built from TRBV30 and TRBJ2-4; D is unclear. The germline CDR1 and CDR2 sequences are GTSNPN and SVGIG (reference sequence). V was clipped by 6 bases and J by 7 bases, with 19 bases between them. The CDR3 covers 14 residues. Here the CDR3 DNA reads TGTGCCTGTAGGTTGGACCGGGCTAAGAACATTCAGTACTTC. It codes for CACRLDRAKNIQYF.